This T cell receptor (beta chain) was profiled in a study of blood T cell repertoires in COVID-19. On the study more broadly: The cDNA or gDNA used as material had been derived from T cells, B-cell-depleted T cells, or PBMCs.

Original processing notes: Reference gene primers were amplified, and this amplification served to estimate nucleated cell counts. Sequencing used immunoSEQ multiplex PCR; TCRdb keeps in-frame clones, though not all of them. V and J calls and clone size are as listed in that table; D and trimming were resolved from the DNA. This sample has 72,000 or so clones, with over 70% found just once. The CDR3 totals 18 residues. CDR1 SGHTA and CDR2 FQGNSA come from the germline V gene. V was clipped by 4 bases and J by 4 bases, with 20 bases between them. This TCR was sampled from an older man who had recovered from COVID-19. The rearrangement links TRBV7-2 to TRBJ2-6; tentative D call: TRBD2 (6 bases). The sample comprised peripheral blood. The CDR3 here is CASSSTSLSVFGANVLTF. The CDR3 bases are TGTGCCAGCAGCTCGACTAGTCTTTCCGTTTTCGGGGCCAACGTCCTGACTTTC.